This entry is about one TCR beta chain. In germline, CDR1 is MNHEY, CDR2 SMNVEV (reference sequence). V was shortened by 4 bases and J by 1 base, with 17 bases between the two germline ends. This CDR3 has 18 residues. This sample stems from a study of blood T cell repertoires in COVID-19. TCRdb's copy holds only in-frame clones and misses some; the assay was immunoSEQ multiplex PCR. The table has roughly 270,000 clones, about 85% seen once; the top ten hold around 2.3%. V is TRBV27 and J is TRBJ2-6, with D perhaps matching TRBD1 (5 bases). This TCR was recovered from a woman in her forties or fifties who had recovered from COVID-19. Sequenced sample: PBMCs or T cells enriched from blood (not recorded which). The CDR3 protein is CASSSLQDFQSGANVLTF. The CDR3, as DNA: TGTGCCAGCAGTTCCCTACAGGATTTTCAATCTGGGGCCAACGTCCTGACTTTC.